This is a list of T cell receptor beta chains from one sample in a study of CD8+CD57+ T cells in acquired aplastic anemia. In TCRdb, the reads were re-called with MiXCR into one record per CDR3 protein. The sample gives some 150,000 distinct CDR3 sequences, 71% of which show up once; approximately 42% is in the top ten. The source material was sorted CD4+, CD8+, or CD8+CD57+ T cells (not recorded which) from PBMCs. The receptors originated from a human donor with aplastic anemia. CDR3s include the opening cysteine and the closing phenylalanine or tryptophan. Each record gives: CDR3 length, D gene, clone size, J gene, V gene, CDR3 protein, CDR3 DNA. D genes are given only for firm matches. The listing skips clone size in some rows; elsewhere it reads once, few, many or a size class.

len: 15; d_gene: NA; abundance: NA; j_gene: TRBJ2-1; v_gene: TRBV9; CDR3aa: CASSVGGGPYNEQFF; CDR3nt: TGTGCCAGCAGCGTAGGAGGAGGACCTTACAATGAGCAGTTCTTC
len: 13; d_gene: NA; abundance: many; j_gene: TRBJ2-7; v_gene: TRBV5-6; CDR3aa: CASSLGSNYEQYF; CDR3nt: TGTGCCAGCAGCTTGGGGAGTAACTACGAGCAGTACTTC
len: 14; d_gene: NA; abundance: NA; j_gene: TRBJ2-1; v_gene: TRBV11-2; CDR3aa: CASSSRESHNEQFF; CDR3nt: TGTGCCAGCAGCTCCCGGGAAAGCCACAATGAGCAGTTCTTC
len: 12; d_gene: NA; abundance: once; j_gene: TRBJ1-1; v_gene: TRBV7-8; CDR3aa: CASSPLPPEAFF; CDR3nt: TGTGCCAGCAGCCCGCTCCCCCCTGAAGCTTTCTTT
len: 14; d_gene: NA; abundance: NA; j_gene: TRBJ1-2; v_gene: TRBV10-3; CDR3aa: CAISESTWGYGYTF; CDR3nt: TGTGCCATCAGTGAGTCGACTTGGGGCTATGGCTACACCTTC
len: 15; d_gene: TRBD1; abundance: NA; j_gene: TRBJ1-1; v_gene: TRBV7-2; CDR3aa: CASSRDSHFNTEAFF; CDR3nt: TGTGCCAGCAGCCGGGACAGCCATTTTAACACTGAAGCTTTCTTT
len: 13; d_gene: TRBD1; abundance: NA; j_gene: TRBJ1-1; v_gene: TRBV12-3/TRBV12-4; CDR3aa: CASGQGLNTEAFF; CDR3nt: TGTGCCAGCGGACAGGGTTTGAACACTGAAGCTTTCTTT
len: 14; d_gene: NA; abundance: NA; j_gene: TRBJ2-5; v_gene: TRBV12-3/TRBV12-4; CDR3aa: CASSPRENKETQYF; CDR3nt: TGTGCCAGCAGCCCTCGGGAAAACAAAGAGACCCAGTACTTC
len: 13; d_gene: NA; abundance: NA; j_gene: TRBJ1-4; v_gene: TRBV19; CDR3aa: CASRLDSNEKLFF; CDR3nt: TGTGCCAGCCGTTTGGACAGTAATGAAAAACTGTTTTTT
len: 14; d_gene: NA; abundance: few; j_gene: TRBJ1-1; v_gene: TRBV7-6; CDR3aa: CASSLTDVNTEAFF; CDR3nt: TGTGCCAGCAGCTTAACGGACGTGAACACTGAAGCTTTCTTT
len: 14; d_gene: NA; abundance: few; j_gene: TRBJ2-7; v_gene: TRBV4-1; CDR3aa: CASSQGTSLYEQYF; CDR3nt: TGCGCCAGCAGCCAAGGGACCAGCCTCTACGAGCAGTACTTC
len: 14; d_gene: TRBD2; abundance: NA; j_gene: TRBJ2-1; v_gene: TRBV10-3; CDR3aa: CAISKREGQNEQFF; CDR3nt: TGTGCCATCAGTAAGCGGGAGGGCCAGAATGAGCAGTTCTTC
len: 16; d_gene: NA; abundance: NA; j_gene: TRBJ2-7; v_gene: TRBV7-9; CDR3aa: CASSLEGQASFYEQYF; CDR3nt: TGTGCCAGCAGCTTGGAAGGCCAGGCAAGCTTCTACGAGCAGTACTTC
len: 13; d_gene: NA; abundance: few; j_gene: TRBJ2-3; v_gene: TRBV10-3; CDR3aa: CAISGAGPDTQYF; CDR3nt: TGTGCCATCAGTGGCGCGGGGCCAGATACGCAGTATTTT
len: 13; d_gene: NA; abundance: NA; j_gene: TRBJ1-1; v_gene: TRBV20-1; CDR3aa: CSARRDMNTEAFF; CDR3nt: TGCAGTGCTCGTAGGGACATGAACACTGAAGCTTTCTTT
len: 14; d_gene: TRBD1; abundance: few; j_gene: TRBJ2-1; v_gene: TRBV25-1; CDR3aa: CASSSRQGYNEQFF; CDR3nt: TGTGCCAGCAGTTCAAGACAGGGCTACAATGAGCAGTTCTTC
len: 14; d_gene: NA; abundance: NA; j_gene: TRBJ2-1; v_gene: TRBV29-1; CDR3aa: CSVTTSRGHDEQFF; CDR3nt: TGCAGCGTTACTACTAGCCGGGGGCATGATGAGCAGTTCTTC
len: 12; d_gene: NA; abundance: NA; j_gene: TRBJ2-7; v_gene: TRBV19; CDR3aa: CASSWAGGEQYF; CDR3nt: TGTGCCAGTAGTTGGGCCGGGGGCGAGCAGTACTTC